Following are 15 T cell receptor beta chains from one sample sequenced in a study of post-analysis software for immune sequencing data. Whole-study findings and limits: Compared with controls, patients had more of about 5 TRBV segments, including TRBV5-6, TRBV5-1 and TRBV20-1.

Antigens of these TCRs are unknown. TCR beta cDNA libraries included unique molecular identifiers. TCRdb redid the calling of the PCR reads with MiXCR, one entry per CDR3 protein. The sample contains some 700,000 distinct CDR3 sequences, roughly three fifths of which appear only once. The sequenced sample was blood. These receptors were collected from a girl aged 2 to 10 with multiple sclerosis.

The chain couples TRBV27 to TRBJ1-2, with a tentative D call TRBD1 (5 bases). The V end lost 4 bases, the J end lost 8 bases, and 23 bases lay between the germline ends. The germline CDR1 and CDR2 sequences are MNHEY and SMNVEV (reference sequence). The CDR3 runs 16 residues. Here the CDR3 DNA reads TGTGCCAGCAGTTCGCGTACGGGACCGCGGTACGGAGGCTACACCTTC. Translated: CASSSRTGPRYGGYTF.

This sequence joins TRBV7-2 and TRBJ1-4, with D maybe TRBD1 (5 bases). The CDR3 runs 14 residues. Germline V gene lookup returns CDR1 SGHTA and CDR2 FQGNSA. Trimming took 5 bases from V and 5 from J, leaving 12 bases between them. The CDR3, as DNA: TGTGCCAGCAGCAAGGACCGGGGGAATGAAAAACTGTTTTTT. Encoded protein: CASSKDRGNEKLFF.

Comment on this clonotype: A read error may produce the germline difference seen at one junction end. V usage is TRBV7-2 and J usage is TRBJ2-5; D perhaps matches TRBD1 (5 bases). There are 15 residues in the CDR3. Germline V lookup: CDR1 SGHTA, CDR2 FQGNSA. The CDR3 region has the DNA TGTGCCTGCAGCTTAGCTCCAGGGTCCCAAGAGACCCAGTACTTC. It encodes CACSLAPGSQETQYF.

The genes are TRBV29-1 and TRBJ2-1; D unresolved. This CDR3 comprises 14 residues. Germline V gene lookup returns CDR1 SQVTM and CDR2 ANQGSEA. The CDR3: CTAGEAAQTNEQFF. The CDR3, as DNA: TGCACTGCCGGTGAGGCAGCTCAAACGAATGAGCAGTTCTTC.

The V gene is TRBV6-5, the J gene TRBJ2-1; 10 bases map to TRBD2. Germline V gene data show CDR1 as MNHEY and CDR2 as SVGAGI. V shed 6 bases and J 2 bases; nucleotides not matched to a gene: 7. The CDR3 consists of 16 residues. The CDR3 here is CASSKLAGHPYNEQFF. DNA for the CDR3: TGTGCCAGCAGCAAACTAGCGGGACACCCCTACAATGAGCAGTTCTTC.

This chain links TRBV18 with TRBJ2-1; no clear D gene. Trimming removed 2 bases at V and 11 bases at J, with 10 bases between. The CDR3 has 12 residues. Germline CDR1 is KGHSH and CDR2 is LQKENI. The CDR3 DNA reads as TGTGCCAGCTCACCATATGAAGATAAGCAGTTCTTC. It is translated as CASSPYEDKQFF. Full variable domain (outside the CDR3, taken from reference TRBV18 and TRBJ2-1): NAGVMQNPRHLVRRRGQEARLRCSPMKGHSHVYWYRQLPEEGLKFMVYLQKENIIDESGMPKERFSAEFPKEGPSILRIQQVVRGDSAAYFCASSPYEDKQFFGPGTRLTVL.

This chain uses TRBV20-1 with TRBJ1-6; D is possibly TRBD1 (5 bases). The CDR3 extends over 14 amino acids. Per germline, CDR1 DFQATT and CDR2 SNEGSKA (reference sequence). The V end was cut by 0 bases, the J end by 6 bases, with 9 bases between. The CDR3 loop is CSAREGARNSPLHF. The CDR3, as DNA: TGCAGTGCTAGAGAAGGGGCGCGTAATTCACCCCTCCACTTT.

The chain carries TRBV5-1 and TRBJ2-3, with 9 nucleotides matching TRBD2. After removal of 0 bases from V and 4 bases from J, the junction contained 6 bases not matched to a gene. Germline CDR1 and CDR2: SGHRS and YFSETQ. The CDR3 is made up of 16 amino acids. This CDR3 reads CASSLEAGGNSDTQYF. CDR3 coding DNA: TGCGCCAGCAGCTTGGAAGCGGGAGGCAACTCAGATACGCAGTATTTT.

This clonotype was found a few times. The chain joins TRBV15 to TRBJ2-1, with TRBD1 as a possible D gene (5 bases). Germline CDR1 reads LNHNV; CDR2 reads YYDKDF (reference sequence). Trimming pared 8 bases from V and 0 bases from J, leaving 11 bases between. CDR3 length: 14 residues. CDR3: CATQQDRSYNEQFF. CDR3 nucleotide sequence: TGTGCCACCCAACAGGACCGCTCCTACAATGAGCAGTTCTTC.

The chain joins TRBV20-1 to TRBJ2-5, with 14 positions matching TRBD2. The CDR3 contains 16 residues. Germline CDR1 is DFQATT and CDR2 is SNEGSKA (reference sequence). V shed 5 bases and J 2 bases; nucleotides not matched to a gene: 7. The CDR3 bases are TGCAGTGCTCTGGGGACTAGCGGGAGCCAGCAAGAGACCCAGTACTTC. This codes for CSALGTSGSQQETQYF.

CDR3 protein: CSARTSGRSNEQFF. CDR3 DNA sequence: TGCAGTGCTAGGACTAGCGGGAGATCGAATGAGCAGTTCTTC. The chain couples TRBV20-1 to TRBJ2-1, with 12 nucleotides matching TRBD2. The V gene end was trimmed by 3 bases and the J gene end by 7 bases; junction bases not matched to a gene: 4. Per germline, CDR1 DFQATT and CDR2 SNEGSKA (reference sequence). CDR3 length equals 14 residues.

V gene TRBV20-1 combines with J gene TRBJ2-7, with a possible D match to TRBD1 (5 bases). V shed 3 bases and J shed 3 bases, with 18 bases lying between them. Germline CDR1 reads DFQATT; CDR2 reads SNEGSKA (reference sequence). This CDR3 is 15 amino acids long. This CDR3 is CSASPIGAWDYEQYF. The CDR3 DNA is TGCAGTGCTAGTCCTATAGGGGCTTGGGACTACGAGCAGTACTTC.

The chain employs TRBV29-1 and TRBJ2-7; D remains unclear. The better agreement between TRBJ2-5 and the DNA end casts doubt on the J call. Germline CDR1 SQVTM, CDR2 ANQGSEA. CDR3 length equals 13 residues. As DNA, the CDR3 is TGCAGCGTTGGCACCCTTAGCTGGGAGACCCAGTACTTC. Amino acid sequence: CSVGTLSWETQYF.

V and J are TRBV14 and TRBJ2-6, with TRBD1 matching 7 bases. V shed 4 bases and J 0 bases; nucleotides not matched to a gene: 9. Germline V gene data show CDR1 as SGHDN and CDR2 as FVKESK. The CDR3 runs to 18 residues. The CDR3 loop is CASSLRQGGVSGANVLTF. CDR3 DNA: TGTGCCAGCAGCCTCCGACAGGGCGGAGTCTCTGGGGCCAACGTCCTGACTTTC.

This clonotype was counted a few times. The chain recombines TRBV29-1 with TRBJ1-5; the match to TRBD1 covers 8 bases. V gave up 4 bases and J gave up 7 bases; unmatched junction bases: 6. The CDR3 has 13 residues. CDR1 SQVTM and CDR2 ANQGSEA come from the germline V gene. In DNA, the CDR3 is TGCAGCGTTGTTGGACAGGGAGGCCAGCCCCAGCATTTT. Translated, it gives CSVVGQGGQPQHF.